This T cell receptor beta chain was recorded in a study of T cells after yellow fever vaccination. Study-wide background: Where fractions had low cell numbers, libraries were prepared from them with the SMART-Seq v4 Ultra Low Input RNA kit. Study conclusions and caveats: Detected again after the booster were most primary-vaccination clones, at 96% CD4 and 70% to 90% CD8. A minor fraction of clonotypes spanned both CD4 and CD8 compartments.

Note on this clonotype: Its antigen remains unknown.

The ends were cut back, 0 bases at V and 5 bases at J, with 10 bases in the middle. Germline values: CDR1 DFQATT, CDR2 SNEGSKA (reference sequence). The CDR3 consists of 14 residues. TCR cDNA, made by 5'RACE template switching, carried an added universal primer site and UMIs. MiXCR, run by TCRdb on the 5' RACE reads, gives a single entry per CDR3 protein. The table has 500,000 to 650,000 distinct CDR3 sequences, approximately 13% seen once. The origin of this receptor is a man aged 25 to 40 who received the YFV17D yellow fever vaccine. Sequencing used PBMCs, obtained on the day of the yellow fever booster vaccination. The chain has TRBV20-1 and TRBJ2-2; TRBD1 or TRBD2 may be the D gene (6 bases each). CDR3 bases: TGCAGTGCTAGAGAAGGGGGGTGGACCGGGGAGCTGTTTTTT. Translated, it gives CSAREGGWTGELFF.